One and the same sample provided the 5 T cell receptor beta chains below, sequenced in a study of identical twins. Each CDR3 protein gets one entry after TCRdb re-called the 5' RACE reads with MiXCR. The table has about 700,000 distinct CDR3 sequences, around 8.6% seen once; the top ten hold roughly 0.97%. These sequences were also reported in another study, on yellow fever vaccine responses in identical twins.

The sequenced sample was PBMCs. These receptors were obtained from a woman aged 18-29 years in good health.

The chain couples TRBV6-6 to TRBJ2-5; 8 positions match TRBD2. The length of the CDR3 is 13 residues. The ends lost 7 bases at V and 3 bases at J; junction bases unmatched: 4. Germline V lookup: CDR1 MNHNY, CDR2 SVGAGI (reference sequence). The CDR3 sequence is CASTILAEETQYF. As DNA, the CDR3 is TGTGCCAGCACGATACTAGCGGAAGAGACCCAGTACTTC.

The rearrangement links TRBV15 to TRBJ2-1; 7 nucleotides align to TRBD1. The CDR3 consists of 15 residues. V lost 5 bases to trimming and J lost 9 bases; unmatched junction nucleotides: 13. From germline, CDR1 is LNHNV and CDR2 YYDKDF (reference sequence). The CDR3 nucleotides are TGTGCCACCAGCCTAGACAGGGCAGCTAGAGTTGAGCAGTTCTTC. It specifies CATSLDRAARVEQFF.

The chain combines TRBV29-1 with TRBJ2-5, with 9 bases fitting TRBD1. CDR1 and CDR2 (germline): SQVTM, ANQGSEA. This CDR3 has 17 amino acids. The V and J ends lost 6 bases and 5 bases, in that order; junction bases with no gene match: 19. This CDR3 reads CSVVPGTGFINGETQYF. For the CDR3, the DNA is TGCAGCGTCGTACCGGGGACAGGGTTTATTAATGGGGAGACCCAGTACTTC.

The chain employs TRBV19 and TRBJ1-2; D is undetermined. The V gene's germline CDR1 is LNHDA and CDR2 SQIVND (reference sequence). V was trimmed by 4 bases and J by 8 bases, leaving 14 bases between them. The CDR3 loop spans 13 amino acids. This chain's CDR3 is CASSTNTKEGYTF. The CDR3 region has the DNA TGTGCCAGTAGTACCAACACAAAGGAAGGCTACACCTTC.

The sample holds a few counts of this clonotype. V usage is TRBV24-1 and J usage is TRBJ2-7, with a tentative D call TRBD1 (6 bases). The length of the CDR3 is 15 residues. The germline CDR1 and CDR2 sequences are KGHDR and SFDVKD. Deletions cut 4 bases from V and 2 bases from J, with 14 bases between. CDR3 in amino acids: CATSDGQGRPYEQYF. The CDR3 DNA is TGTGCCACCAGTGACGGGCAGGGGCGACCCTACGAGCAGTACTTC.